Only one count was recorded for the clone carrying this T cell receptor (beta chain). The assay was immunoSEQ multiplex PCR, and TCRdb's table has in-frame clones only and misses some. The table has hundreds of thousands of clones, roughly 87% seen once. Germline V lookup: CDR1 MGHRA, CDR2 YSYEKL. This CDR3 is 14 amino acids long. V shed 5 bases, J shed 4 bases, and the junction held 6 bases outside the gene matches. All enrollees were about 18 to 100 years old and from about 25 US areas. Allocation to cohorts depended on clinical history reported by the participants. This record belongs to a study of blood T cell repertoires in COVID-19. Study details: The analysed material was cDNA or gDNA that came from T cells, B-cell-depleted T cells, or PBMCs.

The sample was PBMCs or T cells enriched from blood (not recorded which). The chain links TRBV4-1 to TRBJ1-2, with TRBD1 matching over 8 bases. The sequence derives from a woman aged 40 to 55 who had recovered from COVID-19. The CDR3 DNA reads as TGCGCCAGCAGCTATCGGACAGGGAGCTATGGCTACACCTTC. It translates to CASSYRTGSYGYTF.